The 30 T cell receptor beta chains listed next were all sequenced from one sample in a study of T cell responses to AZD1222 COVID-19 vaccine. Produced via immunoSEQ multiplex PCR; TCRdb's table is partial and in-frame only. The data show 130,000 or so clones, 90% seen once. The sample was peripheral blood, taken on day 0 of AZD1222 vaccination. These receptors came from an adult in good health.

V gene TRBV21-1 combines with J gene TRBJ2-1; the table calls TRBD2, which could not be checked here. TRBV21-1 is a documented pseudogene. There are 14 residues in the CDR3. The CDR3, as DNA: TGTGCCAGCAGCAAAGGTCGCCGGTACAATGAGCAGTTCTTC. It encodes CASSKGRRYNEQFF.

V is TRBV5-1 and J is TRBJ1-1; TRBD1 might be the D (5 bases). The length of the CDR3 is 14 residues. Germline values: CDR1 SGHRS, CDR2 YFSETQ. With 5 bases removed from V and 3 bases from J, the gap between germline ends came to 14 bases. The CDR3 DNA sequence: TGCGCCAGCAGTTTTGCCGGGGGATACACTGAAGCTTTCTTT. It translates to CASSFAGGYTEAFF.

The V gene is TRBV24-1, the J gene TRBJ1-3; 8 nucleotides align to TRBD1. J was trimmed by 4 bases and V by 1 base; bases with no gene match: 2. The germline CDR1 and CDR2 sequences are KGHDR and SFDVKD. The CDR3 is made up of 15 amino acids. The CDR3 protein is CATSDFDRGGNTIYF. The CDR3 bases are TGTGCCACCAGTGATTTTGACAGGGGCGGAAACACCATATATTTT.

This clone was recorded only once. J is TRBJ2-7 and V is TRBV21-1; TRBD2, the D gene given by the table, was not confirmed from the DNA. TRBV21-1 is a pseudogene segment. The CDR3 spans 16 residues. CDR3 sequence (DNA): TGTGCCAGCAGCAAAGCGCGGGGGGGCCGACTGTGGGAGCAGTACTTC. Its translation is CASSKARGGRLWEQYF.

This clone was seen a handful of times. The chain carries TRBV5-1 and TRBJ2-2; TRBD1 matches at 7 bases. This CDR3 has 15 amino acids. V lost 5 bases and J lost 3; bases outside the gene matches: 7. CDR1 is SGHRS and CDR2 is YFSETQ in the germline V gene. CDR3 protein: CASRVRQGYTGELFF. The CDR3 DNA reads TGCGCCAGCAGAGTTCGACAGGGCTACACCGGGGAGCTGTTTTTT.

This chain connects TRBV7-8 to TRBJ2-3; D call uncertain. CDR1 is SGHVS, CDR2 FQNEAQ, per germline. The CDR3 consists of 16 residues. Trimming left V 4 bases short and J 2 bases short, with 16 bases between. The CDR3 nucleotides are TGTGCCAGCAGCTCCTCGGACCTACCGGCCACAGATACGCAGTATTTT. This gives the protein CASSSSDLPATDTQYF.

This clone was detected only a few times. The chain joins TRBV5-1 to TRBJ2-2; D possibly corresponds to TRBD1 (5 bases). Germline V gives CDR1 SGHRS, CDR2 YFSETQ. CDR3 length: 16 residues. V was clipped by 5 bases and J by 0 bases, with 14 bases between them. The CDR3 region has the DNA TGCGCCAGCAGTCCGTTGGGGCGGCCGAACACCGGGGAGCTGTTTTTT. Protein product: CASSPLGRPNTGELFF.

The chain uses TRBV5-8 and TRBJ1-2; maybe TRBD1 (5 bases). Germline-derived CDR1 and CDR2 are SGHTS and YDEGEE. The CDR3 totals 14 residues. Trimming stripped 4 bases from V and 1 base from J, with 11 bases between. DNA of the CDR3: TGTGCCAGCAGCCTCGGGACGGTTAACTATGGCTACACCTTC. Translation: CASSLGTVNYGYTF.

This clone was counted a single time. The chain combines TRBV7-6 with TRBJ2-6, with D perhaps being TRBD1 or TRBD2 (5 bases each). V was shortened by 5 bases and J by 0 bases, with 8 bases between the two germline ends. Germline V gene sequence: CDR1 SGHVS, CDR2 FNYEAQ. The CDR3 runs 15 residues. For the CDR3, the DNA is TGTGCCAGCAGCCGGGACGGCTCTGGGGCCAACGTCCTGACTTTC. Its translation is CASSRDGSGANVLTF.

This clone was counted only a few times. The gene calls are TRBV6-2 or TRBV6-3 and TRBJ2-5; the match to TRBD2 covers 8 bases. V gave up 6 bases and J gave up 4 bases; unmatched junction bases: 7. Germline-derived CDR1 and CDR2 are MNHEY and SVGEGT. The CDR3 is 14 amino acids. The CDR3 region has the DNA TGTGCCAGCAGCTCCGGGACTAGTACAGAGACCCAGTACTTC. This encodes CASSSGTSTETQYF.

The chain employs TRBV2 and TRBJ1-1; no clear D. This CDR3 region has 12 residues. V lost 4 bases to trimming and J lost 6 bases, with 9 bases between them. Germline CDR1 is SNHLY and CDR2 is FYNNEI. DNA of the CDR3: TGTGCCAGCAGTGCGATAGGAGCTGAAGCTTTCTTT. The encoded protein is CASSAIGAEAFF.

The chain couples TRBV7-6 to TRBJ2-7, with a weak D call TRBD2 (6 bases). The CDR3 is made up of 15 amino acids. Germline values: CDR1 SGHVS, CDR2 FNYEAQ. Deletions cut 2 bases from V and 3 bases from J, with 14 bases between. The CDR3 region is CASSLSGLLDYEQYF. The DNA for the CDR3 is TGTGCCAGCAGCTTATCGGGACTCCTAGACTACGAGCAGTACTTC. Looking up the rest from reference TRBV7-6 and TRBJ2-7 gives the full variable domain: GAGVSQSPRYKVTKRGQDVALRCDPISGHVSLYWYRQALGQGPEFLTYFNYEAQQDKSGLPNDRFSAERPEGSISTLTIQRTEQRDSAMYRCASSLSGLLDYEQYFGPGTRLTVT.

V usage is TRBV13 and J usage is TRBJ2-7; TRBD1 is a possible D gene (6 bases). Germline values: CDR1 PRHDT, CDR2 FYEKMQ (reference sequence). With 3 bases removed from V and 4 bases from J, the gap between germline ends came to 10 bases. CDR3 length equals 13 residues. The CDR3 reads CASSFQGIYEQYF. For the CDR3, the DNA is TGTGCCAGCAGCTTCCAGGGGATTTACGAGCAGTACTTC.

The J gene is TRBJ2-3, the V gene TRBV27; a possible D gene is TRBD2 (6 bases). Germline V gene data show CDR1 as MNHEY and CDR2 as SMNVEV (reference sequence). V was pared by 7 bases and J by 0 bases, with 14 bases between. The CDR3 covers 15 residues. CDR3 region: CASTPNGGSTDTQYF. CDR3 coding DNA: TGTGCCAGCACCCCTAACGGGGGTAGCACAGATACGCAGTATTTT.

The gene calls are TRBV6-5 and TRBJ1-2; D gene ambiguous. Germline CDR1 MNHEY, CDR2 SVGAGI. The V gene lost 6 bases and the J gene lost 6 bases, with 14 bases spanning the gap. The CDR3 is 13 amino acids. CDR3 residues: CASSRRSRDGYTF. In DNA, the CDR3 is TGTGCCAGCAGCCGGAGGTCCCGGGATGGCTACACCTTC.

This sequence joins TRBV5-4 and TRBJ2-6; the D gene is possibly TRBD2 (5 bases). Deletions cut 3 bases from V and 0 bases from J, with 16 bases between. CDR1 SGHNT and CDR2 YYREEE come from the germline V gene (reference sequence). This CDR3 contains 18 residues. The CDR3 sequence: CASSSRGSAPSGANVLTF. The CDR3 bases are TGTGCCAGCAGCTCGCGAGGGTCAGCCCCCTCTGGGGCCAACGTCCTGACTTTC.

The gene calls are TRBV9 and TRBJ2-5, with 8 bases lining up with TRBD2. V shed 0 bases and J 5 bases; nucleotides not matched to a gene: 6. CDR3 length equals 15 residues. Looked up from germline, CDR1 is SGDLS and CDR2 is YYNGEE. In DNA form, the CDR3 reads TGTGCCAGCAGCGTAGCGGGAGGGCTAGGGGAGACCCAGTACTTC. This gives the protein CASSVAGGLGETQYF.

The V call is TRBV3-1 (or the pseudogene TRBV3-2), the J call TRBJ2-1; D is unresolved. Between the trimmed V and J ends, which lost 3 bases and 7 bases, there was a span of 19 bases. This CDR3 has 16 residues. The germline V gene has CDR1 LGHDT and CDR2 YNNKEL (reference sequence). In nucleotides, the CDR3 is TGTGCCAGCAGCCACCTGAGGAGACTCAACCCTAATGAGCAGTTCTTC. Residues: CASSHLRRLNPNEQFF.

This sequence joins TRBV19 and TRBJ1-3, with D unresolved. V was cut by 4 bases and J by 0 bases, with 7 bases left in between. Looked up from germline, CDR1 is LNHDA and CDR2 is SQIVND (reference sequence). CDR3 size: 14 residues. In DNA form, the CDR3 reads TGTGCCAGTAGTAGCACAGCCTCTGGAAACACCATATATTTT. Translated, it gives CASSSTASGNTIYF.

CDR3 loop: CASSSTGGNQPQHF. CDR3 in DNA: TGCGCCAGCAGCTCGACAGGGGGCAATCAGCCCCAGCATTTT. The chain is built from TRBV5-1 and TRBJ1-5, with 8 positions matching TRBD1. Germline V gene lookup returns CDR1 SGHRS and CDR2 YFSETQ. The V gene end was trimmed by 3 bases and the J gene end by 2 bases; junction bases not matched to a gene: 1. The CDR3 length is 14 residues.

In its sample, this clone was seen once. Additional DNA sequences in this sample encode the identical CDR3. This chain joins TRBV5-1 and TRBJ2-7; 7 nucleotides align to TRBD2. The germline CDR1 and CDR2 sequences are SGHRS and YFSETQ. The CDR3 spans 16 residues. V was pared by 6 bases and J by 5 bases, with 17 bases of the junction left unmatched. CDR3 region: CASTRRAGGGLNEQYF. The CDR3, as DNA: TGCGCCAGCACCCGGCGGGCCGGGGGAGGGCTGAACGAGCAGTACTTC.

The chain carries TRBV10-2 and TRBJ2-3, with 9 bases fitting TRBD2. The CDR3 consists of 13 residues. CDR1 and CDR2 from the germline V gene are WSHSY and SAAADI. The ends lost 10 bases at V and 3 bases at J; junction bases unmatched: 5. CDR3 coding DNA: TGCGCCACCTTTAGCGGGAGAACAGATACGCAGTATTTT. Protein product: CATFSGRTDTQYF.

CDR3 DNA sequence: TGTGCCAGTAGCTCCGGGACAACGGGGGAGACCCAGTACTTC. It codes for CASSSGTTGETQYF. V is TRBV19 and J is TRBJ2-5; D is possibly TRBD1 (6 bases). This CDR3 contains 14 residues. Per germline, CDR1 LNHDA and CDR2 SQIVND (reference sequence). V lost 6 bases and J lost 5, with 16 bases in between.

The V and J genes are TRBV19 and TRBJ1-2; D is perhaps TRBD1 (6 bases). In germline, CDR1 is LNHDA, CDR2 SQIVND (reference sequence). V lost 5 bases to trimming and J lost 4 bases, with 14 bases between them. This CDR3 spans 14 amino acids. The CDR3 here is CASSVPQGRYGYTF. Here the CDR3 DNA reads TGTGCCAGTAGTGTACCACAGGGTCGCTATGGCTACACCTTC.

The chain employs TRBV28 and TRBJ1-1; 8 bases are shared with TRBD1. The CDR3 covers 14 residues. Germline V gene sequence: CDR1 MDHEN, CDR2 SYDVKM. The V segment lost 6 bases and the J segment 1 base; nucleotides outside the gene matches: 4. The CDR3: CASRMTGENTEAFF. Written as DNA, the CDR3 is TGTGCCAGCAGGATGACAGGGGAGAACACTGAAGCTTTCTTT.

This chain joins TRBV5-1 and TRBJ1-4; TRBD1 agrees at 7 bases. Per germline, CDR1 SGHRS and CDR2 YFSETQ. Trimming at V came to 7 bases and at J to 7 bases, leaving 10 bases not matched to a gene. This CDR3 is built from 14 residues. This chain's CDR3 is CASSAGTVREKLFF. CDR3 nucleotide sequence: TGCGCCAGCTCTGCCGGGACAGTCCGTGAAAAACTGTTTTTT.

A single count supports this clone. This CDR3 reads CSTGESYNEQFF. The CDR3 DNA sequence: TGCAGCACGGGCGAATCCTACAATGAGCAGTTCTTC. V is TRBV29-1 and J is TRBJ2-1; D is undetermined. Germline loops: CDR1 SQVTM, CDR2 ANQGSEA. V lost 8 bases to trimming and J lost 1 base, with 9 bases between them. The CDR3 is 12 amino acids.

The CDR3 sequence is CASSQDLASYEQYF. The CDR3 DNA follows: TGTGCCAGCAGCCAAGATCTCGCCTCCTACGAGCAGTACTTC. J is TRBJ2-7 and V is TRBV14; D remains ambiguous. CDR3 length: 14 residues. V was shortened by 0 bases and J by 0 bases, with 6 bases between the two germline ends. Germline V gives CDR1 SGHDN, CDR2 FVKESK.

This clone was seen once. The genes are TRBV11-2 and TRBJ1-4, with D hard to call. From germline, CDR1 is SGHAT and CDR2 FQNNGV. The CDR3 is made up of 14 amino acids. Trimming stripped 3 bases from V and 6 bases from J, with 11 bases between. CDR3 loop: CASSFTVGDEKLFF. The CDR3 nucleotides are TGTGCCAGCAGCTTCACGGTCGGCGATGAAAAACTGTTTTTT. Full variable domain (remainder filled in from reference TRBV11-2 and TRBJ1-4): EAGVAQSPRYKIIEKRQSVAFWCNPISGHATLYWYQQILGQGPKLLIQFQNNGVVDDSQLPKDRFSAERLKGVDSTLKIQPAKLEDSAVYLCASSFTVGDEKLFFGSGTQLSVL.

This clone was observed once. The CDR3 bases are TGTGCCAGCAGCTTGGCCTTGGGGCCCAGTAGAAACACCATATATTTT. Translated: CASSLALGPSRNTIYF. V is TRBV5-6 and J is TRBJ1-3, with a weak D call TRBD1 (5 bases). CDR1 and CDR2 (germline): SGHDT, YYEEEE. Between the trimmed V and J ends, which lost 0 bases and 5 bases, there was a span of 15 bases. The CDR3 spans 16 residues.